Below, 7 T cell receptor beta chains from the same sample are listed, as sequenced in a study of OX40 agonist ivuxolimab in advanced cancers. This table comes from immunoSEQ multiplex PCR, and its TCRdb copy is limited to in-frame clones, with some not included. The table has approximately 52,000 clones, around 74% seen once; the top ten hold under 2%. The starting material was CD4+ or CD8+ T cells sorted from blood, obtained in a trial of the OX40 agonist ivuxolimab. Receptors were obtained from an adult with an advanced solid tumor such as melanoma, head and neck, liver or kidney cancer.

This chain joins TRBV7-9 and TRBJ2-3; D might be TRBD2 (7 bases). The germline V gene has CDR1 SEHNR and CDR2 FQNEAQ (reference sequence). The length of the CDR3 is 15 residues. V lost 3 bases to trimming and J lost 4 bases, with 14 bases between them. In DNA, the CDR3 is TGTGCCAGCAGCTTGGGGACGGGGGGCGCAGATACGCAGTATTTT. It specifies CASSLGTGGADTQYF.

Here the CDR3 reads CASRDAQLTDTQYF. CDR3 nucleotide sequence: TGTGCCAGCCGTGACGCCCAACTCACAGATACGCAGTATTTT. V is TRBV6-5 and J is TRBJ2-3; D gene unclear. CDR3 size: 14 residues. The germline V and J ends were trimmed by 8 bases and 2 bases, with 14 bases remaining between them. Per germline, CDR1 MNHEY and CDR2 SVGAGI.

This chain links TRBV7-2 with TRBJ2-2, with D unresolved. The CDR3 is made up of 15 amino acids. Per germline, CDR1 SGHTA and CDR2 FQGNSA. The V gene lost 0 bases and the J gene lost 7 bases, with 12 bases spanning the gap. The CDR3 here is CASSLASGRVGELFF. The CDR3 nucleotides read TGTGCCAGCAGCTTAGCGTCAGGAAGGGTCGGGGAGCTGTTTTTT.

The chain joins TRBV18 to TRBJ1-2; 8 nucleotides line up with TRBD1. Germline V gives CDR1 KGHSH, CDR2 LQKENI. The J segment lost 1 base and the V segment lost 6 bases, leaving 7 bases of the junction unmatched. This CDR3 contains 15 residues. The CDR3 sequence: CASSRTDRGNYGYTF. DNA for the CDR3: TGTGCCAGCTCCCGCACCGACAGGGGTAACTATGGCTACACCTTC.

The genes are TRBV10-1 and TRBJ2-1; D is unresolved. The CDR3 covers 15 residues. The germline V and J ends were trimmed by 9 bases and 0 bases, with 15 bases remaining between them. CDR1 WNHNN and CDR2 SYGVQD come from the germline V gene (reference sequence). CDR3 amino acids: CASPSFCSSYNEQFF. Written as DNA, the CDR3 is TGCGCCAGTCCATCCTTTTGTAGCTCCTACAATGAGCAGTTCTTC.

This rearrangement joins TRBV18 to TRBJ2-1; 10 bases map to TRBD2. This CDR3 has 17 residues. Germline CDR1 is KGHSH and CDR2 is LQKENI. V shed 1 base, J shed 7 bases, and the junction held 10 bases outside the gene matches. CDR3 in DNA: TGTGCCAGCTCACCACGGCCTAGCGGGAGCCCCGGGAATGAGCAGTTCTTC. This translates into CASSPRPSGSPGNEQFF.

This clone was seen only a few times. The chain carries TRBV7-2 and TRBJ2-7; TRBD2 matches 13 bases. Germline assignment: CDR1 SGHTA and CDR2 FQGNSA. The ends lost 5 bases at V and 6 bases at J; junction bases unmatched: 10. The CDR3 length is 16 residues. CDR3 loop: CASSRNTGLAGAEQYF. DNA for the CDR3: TGTGCCAGCAGCCGAAATACCGGACTAGCGGGAGCCGAGCAGTACTTC.